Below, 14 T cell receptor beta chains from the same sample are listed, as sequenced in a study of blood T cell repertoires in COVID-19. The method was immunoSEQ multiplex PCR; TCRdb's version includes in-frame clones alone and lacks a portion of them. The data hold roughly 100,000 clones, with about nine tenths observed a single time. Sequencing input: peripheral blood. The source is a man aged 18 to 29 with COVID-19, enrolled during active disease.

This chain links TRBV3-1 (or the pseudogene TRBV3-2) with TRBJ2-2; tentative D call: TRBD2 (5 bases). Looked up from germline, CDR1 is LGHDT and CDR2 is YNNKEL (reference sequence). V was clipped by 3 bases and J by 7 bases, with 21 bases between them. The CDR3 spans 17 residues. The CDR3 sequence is CASSHGRRGISVGELFF. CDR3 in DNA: TGTGCCAGCAGCCATGGTAGAAGAGGGATCTCGGTCGGGGAGCTGTTTTTT.

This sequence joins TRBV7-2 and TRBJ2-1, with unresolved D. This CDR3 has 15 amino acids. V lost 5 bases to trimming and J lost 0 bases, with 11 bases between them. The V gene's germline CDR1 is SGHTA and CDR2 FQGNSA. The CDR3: CASSPSRSSYNEQFF. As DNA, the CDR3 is TGTGCCAGCAGCCCGAGCCGAAGCTCCTACAATGAGCAGTTCTTC.

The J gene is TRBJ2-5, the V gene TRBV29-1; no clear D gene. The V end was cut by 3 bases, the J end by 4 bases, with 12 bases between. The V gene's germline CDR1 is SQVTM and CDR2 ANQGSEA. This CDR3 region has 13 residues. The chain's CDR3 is CSVEPPVVETQYF. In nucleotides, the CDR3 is TGCAGCGTTGAGCCCCCGGTCGTAGAGACCCAGTACTTC.

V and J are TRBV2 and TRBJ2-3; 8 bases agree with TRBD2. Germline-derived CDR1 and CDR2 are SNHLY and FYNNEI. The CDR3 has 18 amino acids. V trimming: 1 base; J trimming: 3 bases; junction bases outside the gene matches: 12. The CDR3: CASSEGVSGRASTDTQYF. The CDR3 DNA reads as TGTGCCAGCAGTGAAGGCGTGTCCGGGAGGGCCAGTACAGATACGCAGTATTTT.

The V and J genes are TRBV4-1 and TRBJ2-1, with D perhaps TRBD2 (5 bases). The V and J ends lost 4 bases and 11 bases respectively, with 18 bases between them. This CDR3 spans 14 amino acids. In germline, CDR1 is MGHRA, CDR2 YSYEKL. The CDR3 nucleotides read TGCGCCAGCAGCCGAGGTGTATCAGTAGCGCAGCAGTTCTTC. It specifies CASSRGVSVAQQFF.

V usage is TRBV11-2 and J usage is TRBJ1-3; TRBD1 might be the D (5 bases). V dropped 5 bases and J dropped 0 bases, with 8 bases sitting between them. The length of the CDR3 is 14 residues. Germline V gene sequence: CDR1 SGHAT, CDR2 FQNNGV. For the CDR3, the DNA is TGTGCCAGCAGCGGGGCCCGCTCTGGAAACACCATATATTTT. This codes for CASSGARSGNTIYF.

This chain's CDR3 is CASSQGFGLAGDDEQFF. The CDR3 DNA reads as TGTGCCAGCAGCCAAGGATTCGGGCTAGCGGGAGACGATGAGCAGTTCTTC. V usage is TRBV3-1 (or the pseudogene TRBV3-2) and J usage is TRBJ2-1; 10 positions agree with TRBD2. The germline gives CDR1 LGHDT, CDR2 YNNKEL (reference sequence). The CDR3 consists of 17 residues. V lost 1 base, J lost 8 bases, and 11 bases stayed unmatched.

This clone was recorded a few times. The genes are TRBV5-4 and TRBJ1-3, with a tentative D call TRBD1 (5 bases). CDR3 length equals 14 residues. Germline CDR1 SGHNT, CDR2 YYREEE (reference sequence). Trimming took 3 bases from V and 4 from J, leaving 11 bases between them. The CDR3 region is CASSSQGAGNTIYF. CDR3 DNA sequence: TGTGCCAGCAGCTCCCAGGGCGCAGGAAACACCATATATTTT.

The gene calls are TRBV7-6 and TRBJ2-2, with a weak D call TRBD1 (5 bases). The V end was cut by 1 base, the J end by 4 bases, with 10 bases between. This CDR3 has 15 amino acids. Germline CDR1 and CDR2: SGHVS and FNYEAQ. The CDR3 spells CASSLVQEFTGELFF. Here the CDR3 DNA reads TGTGCCAGCAGCTTAGTACAGGAGTTCACCGGGGAGCTGTTTTTT.

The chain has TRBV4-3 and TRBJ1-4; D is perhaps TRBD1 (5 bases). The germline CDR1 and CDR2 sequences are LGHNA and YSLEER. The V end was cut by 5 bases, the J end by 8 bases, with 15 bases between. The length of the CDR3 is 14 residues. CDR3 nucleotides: TGCGCCAGCAGCGAATCGGGGGTGGGGGAAAAACTGTTTTTT. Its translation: CASSESGVGEKLFF.

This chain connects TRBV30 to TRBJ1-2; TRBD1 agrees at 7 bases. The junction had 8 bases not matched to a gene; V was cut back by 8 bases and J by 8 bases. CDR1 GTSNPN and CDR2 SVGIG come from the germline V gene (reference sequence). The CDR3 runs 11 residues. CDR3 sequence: CARSGGGGYTF. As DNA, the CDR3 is TGTGCCCGATCGGGAGGGGGCGGCTACACCTTC.

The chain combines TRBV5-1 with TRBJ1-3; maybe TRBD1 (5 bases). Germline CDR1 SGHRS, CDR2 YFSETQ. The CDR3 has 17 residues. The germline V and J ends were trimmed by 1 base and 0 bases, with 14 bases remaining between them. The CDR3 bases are TGCGCCAGCAGCTTGACGGGACTCCCGAGCTCTGGAAACACCATATATTTT. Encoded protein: CASSLTGLPSSGNTIYF.

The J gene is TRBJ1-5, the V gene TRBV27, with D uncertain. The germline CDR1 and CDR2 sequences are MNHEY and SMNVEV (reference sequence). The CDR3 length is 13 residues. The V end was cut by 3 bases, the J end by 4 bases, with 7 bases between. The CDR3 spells CASSFDRNQPQHF. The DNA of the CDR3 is TGTGCCAGCAGTTTTGATCGGAATCAGCCCCAGCATTTT.

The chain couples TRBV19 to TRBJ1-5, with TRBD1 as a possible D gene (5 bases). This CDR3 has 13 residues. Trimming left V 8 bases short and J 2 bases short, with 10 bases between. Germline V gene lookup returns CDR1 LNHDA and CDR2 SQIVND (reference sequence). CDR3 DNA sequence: TGTGCCAGTCGAGGACAAGGCAATCAGCCCCAGCATTTT. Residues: CASRGQGNQPQHF.